This T cell receptor (beta chain) was found in a study of persistence of HIV-infected CD4 T cells. The CDR3 contains 17 residues. With 0 bases removed from V and 0 bases from J, the gap between germline ends came to 10 bases. Germline assignment: CDR1 SGHRS and CDR2 YFSETQ. A note on this clone: Its antigen is unknown.

The libraries were made with immunoSEQ version 4 in survey mode. Template was genomic DNA at about 10 ng/uL, with up to roughly 1 ug used per sample. This table comes from immunoSEQ multiplex PCR, and its TCRdb copy is limited to in-frame clones, with some not included. The sample records just under 65,000 clones, about 77% being singletons. The stimulus was an HIV-1 Gag 15-mer peptide pool, 0.85 to 1 ug/peptide/mL. CD40L-negative CD69-negative CD45RO-high memory CD4+ T cells were sorted as populations depleted of antigen-responding cells. This chain links TRBV5-1 with TRBJ2-6, with D possibly being TRBD1 (5 bases). Here the sequenced sample was CD4+ T cells sorted from PBMCs after approximately 19-hour stimulation, taken from a patient who received antiretroviral therapy. The sequence derives from an adult man with HIV who was CMV-seropositive. The CDR3 bases are TGCGCCAGCAGCTTGGCACCAGGGAACTCTGGGGCCAACGTCCTGACTTTC. This codes for CASSLAPGNSGANVLTF.